A selection of T cell receptor beta chains follows, all from one sample in a study of pediatric ulcerative colitis. Data came from immunoSEQ multiplex PCR; TCRdb stores just in-frame clones and leaves some out. The sample lists around 65,000 clones; 77% were seen once. Sequenced material: blood. These receptors were taken from a boy aged 5 to 17 with moderate ulcerative colitis. CDR3s include the opening cysteine and the closing phenylalanine or tryptophan. The order of the fields is clone size, D gene, V gene, J gene, CDR3 protein, CDR3 DNA. A D gene is named only where the DNA matches it firmly. Clone size is not always given. Where it is, it says once, few, many or a class for expanded clones.

>once|NA|TRBV2|TRBJ2-2
CASRFETLGTGELFF
TGTGCCAGCAGGTTCGAGACATTGGGCACCGGGGAGCTGTTTTTT
>few|NA|TRBV12-5|TRBJ1-2
CASGDHDTNFYGYTF
TGTGCTAGTGGTGACCACGACACCAACTTCTATGGCTACACCTTC
>NA|NA|TRBV18|TRBJ2-5
CASSPGLQETQYF
TGTGCCAGCTCACCAGGCCTTCAAGAGACCCAGTACTTC
>NA|NA|TRBV7-6|TRBJ2-1
CASSPGFELELWQFF
TGTGCCAGCAGCCCTGGATTTGAGTTAGAGCTCTGGCAGTTCTTC
>NA|NA|TRBV5-1|TRBJ1-5
CASSLDGISNQPQHF
TGCGCCAGCAGCTTGGACGGAATTAGCAATCAGCCCCAGCATTTT
>NA|TRBD1|TRBV5-5|TRBJ2-5
CASSSGDRDSQETQYF
TGTGCCAGCAGCTCGGGCGACAGGGATTCCCAAGAGACCCAGTACTTC
>few|NA|TRBV4-1|TRBJ1-5
CASSQVLGNQPQHF
TGCGCCAGCAGCCAAGTGCTAGGCAATCAGCCCCAGCATTTT
>NA|TRBD2|TRBV19|TRBJ2-1
CASSIGLAGGRTYNEQFF
TGTGCCAGTAGTATAGGACTAGCGGGAGGCCGCACCTACAATGAGCAGTTCTTC
>NA|TRBD2|TRBV13|TRBJ2-1
CASSLADISYNEQFF
TGTGCCAGCAGCCTAGCGGATATCTCCTACAATGAGCAGTTCTTC
>NA|TRBD2|TRBV13|TRBJ2-7
CASSPGTSGGVYYEQYF
TGTGCCAGCAGCCCGGGGACTAGCGGGGGAGTATACTACGAGCAGTACTTC
>few|NA|TRBV5-8|TRBJ2-7
CASSISYEQYF
TGTGCCAGCAGCATCTCCTACGAGCAGTACTTC
>NA|TRBD1|TRBV4-1|TRBJ1-2
CASSAESRDRENYGYTF
TGCGCCAGCAGCGCAGAGTCCCGAGACAGGGAGAACTATGGCTACACCTTC
>NA|TRBD2|TRBV4-1|TRBJ2-7
CASSQVPAGSREQYF
TGCGCCAGCAGCCAAGTTCCAGCGGGGTCGAGGGAGCAGTACTTC
>NA|NA|TRBV4-3|TRBJ2-1
CASSQDLGGSSYNEQFF
TGCGCCAGCAGCCAAGATCTGGGGGGCAGTTCCTACAATGAGCAGTTCTTC
>NA|NA|TRBV5-1|TRBJ2-3
CASSLVGQGSDTQYF
TGCGCCAGCAGCTTGGTTGGACAAGGGTCAGATACGCAGTATTTT
>NA|TRBD2|TRBV30|TRBJ2-7
CAWSRAGETYEQYF
TGTGCCTGGAGCCGAGCGGGAGAGACCTACGAGCAGTACTTC
>NA|NA|TRBV5-1|TRBJ2-5
CASSLAGGQETQYF
TGCGCCAGCAGCTTGGCAGGAGGTCAAGAGACCCAGTACTTC
>few|TRBD1|TRBV7-9|TRBJ2-2
CASSFGQGAYGELFF
TGTGCCAGCAGCTTTGGACAGGGGGCATACGGGGAGCTGTTTTTT
>NA|TRBD1|TRBV29-1|TRBJ2-7
CSVQIGQGAYEQYF
TGCAGCGTTCAGATTGGACAGGGAGCCTACGAGCAGTACTTC
>NA|NA|TRBV7-9|TRBJ1-3
CASSLDQGLAGNTIYF
TGTGCCAGCAGCTTAGATCAGGGGTTGGCTGGAAACACCATATATTTT